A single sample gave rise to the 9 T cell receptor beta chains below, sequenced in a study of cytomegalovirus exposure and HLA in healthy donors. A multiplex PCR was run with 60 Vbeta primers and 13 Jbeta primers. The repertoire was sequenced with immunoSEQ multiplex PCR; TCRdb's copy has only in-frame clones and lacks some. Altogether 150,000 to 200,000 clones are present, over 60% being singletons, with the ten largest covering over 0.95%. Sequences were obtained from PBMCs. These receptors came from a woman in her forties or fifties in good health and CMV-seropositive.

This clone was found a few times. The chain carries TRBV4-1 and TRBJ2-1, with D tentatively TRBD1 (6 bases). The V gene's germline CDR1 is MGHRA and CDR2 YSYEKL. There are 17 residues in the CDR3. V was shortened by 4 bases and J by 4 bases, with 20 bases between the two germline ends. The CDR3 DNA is TGCGCCAGCAGCCGGCAGGGGATCGCGCCTAGATACAATGAGCAGTTCTTC. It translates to CASSRQGIAPRYNEQFF.

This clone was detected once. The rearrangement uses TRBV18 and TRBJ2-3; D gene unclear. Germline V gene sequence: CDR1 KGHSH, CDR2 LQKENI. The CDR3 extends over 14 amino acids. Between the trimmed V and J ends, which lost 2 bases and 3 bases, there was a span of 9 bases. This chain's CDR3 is CASSPSDPTDTQYF. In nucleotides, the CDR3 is TGTGCCAGCTCACCATCAGATCCGACAGATACGCAGTATTTT.

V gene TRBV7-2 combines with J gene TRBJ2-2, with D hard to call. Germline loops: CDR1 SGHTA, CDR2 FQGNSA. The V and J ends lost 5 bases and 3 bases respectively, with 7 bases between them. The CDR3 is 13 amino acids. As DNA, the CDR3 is TGTGCCAGCAGCCCCCAGGACACCGGGGAGCTGTTTTTT. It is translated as CASSPQDTGELFF.

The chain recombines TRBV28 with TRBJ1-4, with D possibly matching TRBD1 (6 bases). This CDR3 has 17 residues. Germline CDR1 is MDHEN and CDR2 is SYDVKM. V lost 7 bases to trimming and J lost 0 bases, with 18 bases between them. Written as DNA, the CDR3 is TGTGCCAGCAACAGGGAGCCCCCAGGGCCAACTAATGAAAAACTGTTTTTT. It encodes CASNREPPGPTNEKLFF.

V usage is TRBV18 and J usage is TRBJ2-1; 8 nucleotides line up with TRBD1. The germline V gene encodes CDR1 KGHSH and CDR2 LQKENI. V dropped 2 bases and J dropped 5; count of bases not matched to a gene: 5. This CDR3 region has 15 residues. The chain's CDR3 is CASSPNPTGDNEQFF. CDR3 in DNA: TGTGCCAGCTCACCAAATCCGACAGGGGACAATGAGCAGTTCTTC.

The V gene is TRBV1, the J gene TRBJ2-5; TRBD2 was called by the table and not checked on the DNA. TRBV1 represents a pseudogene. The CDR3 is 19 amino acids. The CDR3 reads CTSSQGGTSGILRGETQYF. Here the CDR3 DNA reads TGCACCAGCAGCCAAGGGGGGACTAGCGGGATCCTTAGGGGGGAGACCCAGTACTTC.

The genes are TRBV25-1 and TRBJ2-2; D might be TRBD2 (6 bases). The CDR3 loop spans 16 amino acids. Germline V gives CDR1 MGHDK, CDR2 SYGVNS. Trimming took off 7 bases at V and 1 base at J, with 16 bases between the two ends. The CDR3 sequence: CASTSAGGVNTGELFF. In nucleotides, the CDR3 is TGTGCCAGCACCTCAGCCGGGGGAGTGAACACCGGGGAGCTGTTTTTT.

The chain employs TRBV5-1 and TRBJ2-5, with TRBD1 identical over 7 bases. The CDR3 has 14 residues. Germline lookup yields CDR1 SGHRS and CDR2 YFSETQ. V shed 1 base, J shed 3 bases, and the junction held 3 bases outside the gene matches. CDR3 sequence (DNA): TGCGCCAGCAGCTTGATGGGGACAGAAGAGACCCAGTACTTC. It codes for CASSLMGTEETQYF.

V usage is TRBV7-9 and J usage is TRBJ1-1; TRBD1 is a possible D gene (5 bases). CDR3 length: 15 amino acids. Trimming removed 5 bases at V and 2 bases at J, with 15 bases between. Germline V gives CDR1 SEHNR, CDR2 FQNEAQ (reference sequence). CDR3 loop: CASSPRAKGNTEAFF. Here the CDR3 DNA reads TGTGCCAGCAGCCCCAGGGCAAAAGGCAACACTGAAGCTTTCTTT.